The subject of this entry is one TCR beta chain. Its specificity is unknown. The data stem from a study of identical twins. Template switching introduced a universal primer site, and the cDNA bore unique molecular identifiers. TCRdb ran MiXCR on the 5' RACE reads and lists one entry per CDR3 protein. This table has some 460,000 distinct CDR3 sequences, 11% to 15% appearing once. The CDR3 loop spans 12 amino acids. The V and J ends lost 0 bases and 7 bases respectively, with 7 bases between them. Germline-derived CDR1 and CDR2 are GTSNPN and SVGIG (reference sequence). Findings and limits, study-wide: Some out-of-frame alpha sequences were shared by twins, and these showed excess low generation probability.

These data were also reused for a study on yellow fever vaccine responses in identical twins.

This TCR derives from a young woman in good health. J is TRBJ2-1 and V is TRBV30; possibly TRBD2 for D (5 bases). Sequenced sample: CD4+ T cells sorted from blood. The CDR3 DNA is TGTGCCTGGAGTGTAAGAGGGAATGAGCAGTTCTTC. Translation gives CAWSVRGNEQFF.